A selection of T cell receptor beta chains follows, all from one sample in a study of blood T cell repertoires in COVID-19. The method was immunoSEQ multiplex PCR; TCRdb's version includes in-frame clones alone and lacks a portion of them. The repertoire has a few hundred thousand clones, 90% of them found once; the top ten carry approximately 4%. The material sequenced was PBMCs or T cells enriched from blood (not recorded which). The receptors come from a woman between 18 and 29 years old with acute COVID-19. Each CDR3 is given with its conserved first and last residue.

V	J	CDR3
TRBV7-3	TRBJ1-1	CASSPSPLYGEAFF
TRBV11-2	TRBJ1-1	CASSLDRGGTEAFF
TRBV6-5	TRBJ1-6	CASSYQQPGAGSPLHF
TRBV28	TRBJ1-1	CASVSTGGPRAEAFF
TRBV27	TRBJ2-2	CASKRTQNTGELFF
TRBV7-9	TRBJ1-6	CASSLDGQGSSPLHF
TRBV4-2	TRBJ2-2	CASSPQASGNSGELFF
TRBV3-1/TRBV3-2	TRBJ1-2	CASSQLDRLVYGYTF
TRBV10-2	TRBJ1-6	CASSEPWTGRGSPLHF
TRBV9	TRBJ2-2	CASSVGDWNTGELFF
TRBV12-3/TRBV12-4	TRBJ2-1	CASTIGSYNEQFF
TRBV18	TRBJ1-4	CASSPGGTNEKLFF
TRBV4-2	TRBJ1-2	CASSQGASGQGNGYTF
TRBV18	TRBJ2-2	CASSPSGTGGIGDTGELFF
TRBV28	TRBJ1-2	CASSLRAASGYTF
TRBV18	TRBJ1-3	CASSPDRAGNTIYF
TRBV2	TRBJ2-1	CASMSLAPSYNEQFF
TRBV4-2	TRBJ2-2	CASSPATSYTGELFF
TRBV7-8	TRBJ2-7	CASSADSPYEQYF
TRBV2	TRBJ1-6	CASREPGQGIPPLHF
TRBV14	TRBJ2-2	CASSLPGLYTGELFF
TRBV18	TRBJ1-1	CASSPGTESTEAFF
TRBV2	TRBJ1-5	CASSEEQGISSNQPQHF
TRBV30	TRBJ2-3	CAWSLAGGTDTQYF
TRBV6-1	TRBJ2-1	CASSEGLRGPSYNEQFF
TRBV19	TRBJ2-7	CASNPRDEQYF
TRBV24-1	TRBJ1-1	CATSDSTQNTEAFF
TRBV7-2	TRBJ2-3	CASSSYTDTQYF
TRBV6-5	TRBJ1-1	CASSSNRGFNTEAFF
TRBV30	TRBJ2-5	CAWTRNGGSETQYF
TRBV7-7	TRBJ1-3	CASSLAAGGSGNTIYF
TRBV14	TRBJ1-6	CASSRDNSPLHF
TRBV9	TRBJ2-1	CASSVLASGSLDEQFF
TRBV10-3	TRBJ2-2	CAISEGQGYTGELFF
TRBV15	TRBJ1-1	CATTVGSSRGTEAFF
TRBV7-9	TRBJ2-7	CASSLAHAGATFLYF
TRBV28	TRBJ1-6	CASSLYPGALATLHF
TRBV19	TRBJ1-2	CASSPQTGTNYGYTF
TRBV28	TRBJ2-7	CASSSWTSGSAGIYEQYF
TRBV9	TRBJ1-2	CASSVEGPGGGYTF
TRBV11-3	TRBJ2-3	CASSLGVMGALGTDTQYF
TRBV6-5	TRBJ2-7	CASSRTGTGDGEQYF
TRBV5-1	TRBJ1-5	CASSPSGTENQPQHF
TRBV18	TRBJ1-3	CASSPRASSGNTIYF
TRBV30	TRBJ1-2	CACLTGFHGYTF
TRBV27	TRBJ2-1	CASNDAGGRIDEQFF
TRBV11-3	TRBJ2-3	CASSSLGTSGTGSDTQYF
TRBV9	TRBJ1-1	CASSPTGGTEAFF
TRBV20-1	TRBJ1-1	CSASDTPGLREAFF
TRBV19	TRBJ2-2	CASTRLAGGSGELFF
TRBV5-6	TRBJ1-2	CASRAGGGSLYGYTF